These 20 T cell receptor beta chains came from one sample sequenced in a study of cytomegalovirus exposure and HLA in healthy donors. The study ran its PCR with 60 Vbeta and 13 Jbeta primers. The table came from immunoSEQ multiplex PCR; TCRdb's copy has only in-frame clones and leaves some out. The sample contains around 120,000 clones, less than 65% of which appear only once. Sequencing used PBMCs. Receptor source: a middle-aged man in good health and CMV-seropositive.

This CDR3 reads CASSSRAGSYEQYF. The CDR3 DNA reads TGTGCCAGCAGCTCTAGGGCAGGGTCCTACGAGCAGTACTTC. The chain links TRBV5-8 to TRBJ2-7, with D possibly TRBD1 on 5 matching bases. The CDR3 extends over 14 amino acids. The germline CDR1 and CDR2 sequences are SGHTS and YDEGEE. The germline V and J ends were trimmed by 3 bases and 1 base, with 11 bases remaining between them.

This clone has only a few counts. CDR3 bases: TGTGCCAGTTCCCGGGAGGGTCGGGCGTGGGAGACCCAGTACTTC. Its protein is CASSREGRAWETQYF. The chain recombines TRBV7-9 with TRBJ2-5; TRBD2 aligns across 8 bases. CDR1 is SEHNR and CDR2 is FQNEAQ in the germline V gene (reference sequence). Unmatched junction bases numbered 14, after V lost 9 bases and J lost 5 bases. This CDR3 is 15 amino acids long.

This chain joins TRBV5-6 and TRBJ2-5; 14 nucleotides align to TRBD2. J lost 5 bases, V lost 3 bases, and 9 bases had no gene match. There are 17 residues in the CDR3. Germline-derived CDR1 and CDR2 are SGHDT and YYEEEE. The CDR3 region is CASSWKTSGRERETQYF. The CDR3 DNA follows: TGTGCCAGCAGCTGGAAGACTAGCGGGAGGGAGAGGGAGACCCAGTACTTC.

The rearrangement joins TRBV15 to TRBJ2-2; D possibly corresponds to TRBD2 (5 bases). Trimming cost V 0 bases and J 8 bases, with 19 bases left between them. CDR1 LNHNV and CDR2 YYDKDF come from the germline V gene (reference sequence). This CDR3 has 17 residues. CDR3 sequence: CATSRERGSPSAGELFF. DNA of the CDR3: TGTGCCACCAGCAGAGAAAGAGGGAGTCCCTCGGCGGGGGAGCTGTTTTTT. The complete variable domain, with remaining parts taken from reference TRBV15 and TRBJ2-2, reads DAMVIQNPRYQVTQFGKPVTLSCSQTLNHNVMYWYQQKSSQAPKLLFHYYDKDFNNEADTPDNFQSRRPNTSFCFLDIRSPGLGDTAMYLCATSRERGSPSAGELFFGEGSRLTVL.

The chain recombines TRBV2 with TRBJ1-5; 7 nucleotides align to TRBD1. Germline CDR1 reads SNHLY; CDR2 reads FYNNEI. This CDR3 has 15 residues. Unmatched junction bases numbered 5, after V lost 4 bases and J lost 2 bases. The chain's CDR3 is CASSGQGFGNQPQHF. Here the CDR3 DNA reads TGTGCCAGCAGTGGACAGGGATTTGGCAATCAGCCCCAGCATTTT.

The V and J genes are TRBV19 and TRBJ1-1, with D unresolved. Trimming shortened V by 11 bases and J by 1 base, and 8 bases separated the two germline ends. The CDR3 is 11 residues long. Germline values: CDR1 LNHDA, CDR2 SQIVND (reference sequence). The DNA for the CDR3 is TGTGCCTCGGGTGGGAACACTGAAGCTTTCTTT. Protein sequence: CASGGNTEAFF.

CDR3 amino acids: CASSFSRGNTEAFF. CDR3 sequence (DNA): TGTGCCAGCAGCTTCTCCCGAGGGAACACTGAAGCTTTCTTT. The V gene is TRBV7-8, the J gene TRBJ1-1; no reliable D call. In germline, CDR1 is SGHVS, CDR2 FQNEAQ. Deletions cut 3 bases from V and 1 base from J, with 9 bases between. The CDR3 is 14 amino acids.

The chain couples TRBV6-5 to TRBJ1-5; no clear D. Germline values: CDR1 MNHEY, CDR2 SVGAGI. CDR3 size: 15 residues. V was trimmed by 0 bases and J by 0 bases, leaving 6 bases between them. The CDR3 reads CASSYSLSSNQPQHF. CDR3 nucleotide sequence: TGTGCCAGCAGTTACTCGTTGAGTAGCAATCAGCCCCAGCATTTT.

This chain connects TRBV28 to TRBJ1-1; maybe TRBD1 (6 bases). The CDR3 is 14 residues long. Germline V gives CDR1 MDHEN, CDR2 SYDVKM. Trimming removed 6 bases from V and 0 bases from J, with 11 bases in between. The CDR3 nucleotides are TGTGCCAGCAGCTCACAGGGACTGAACACTGAAGCTTTCTTT. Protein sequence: CASSSQGLNTEAFF.

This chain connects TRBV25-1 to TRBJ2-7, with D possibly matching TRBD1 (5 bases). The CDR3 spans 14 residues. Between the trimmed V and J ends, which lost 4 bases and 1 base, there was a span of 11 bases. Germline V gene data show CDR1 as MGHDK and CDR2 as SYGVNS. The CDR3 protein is CASSGLRQSYEQYF. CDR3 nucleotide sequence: TGTGCCAGCAGTGGCCTAAGACAGTCCTACGAGCAGTACTTC.

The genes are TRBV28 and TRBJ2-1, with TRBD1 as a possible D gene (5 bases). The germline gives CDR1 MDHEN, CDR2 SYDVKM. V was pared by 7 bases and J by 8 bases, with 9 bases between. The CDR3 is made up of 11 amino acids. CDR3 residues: CASTLGDEQFF. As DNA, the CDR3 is TGTGCCAGCACCCTAGGGGATGAGCAGTTCTTC.

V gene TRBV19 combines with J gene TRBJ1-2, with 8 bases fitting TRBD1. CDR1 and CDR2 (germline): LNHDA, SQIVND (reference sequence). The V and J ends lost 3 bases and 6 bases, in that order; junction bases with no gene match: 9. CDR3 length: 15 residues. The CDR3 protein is CASSMSLGQGHGYTF. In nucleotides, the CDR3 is TGTGCCAGTAGTATGAGTCTAGGACAGGGCCATGGCTACACCTTC. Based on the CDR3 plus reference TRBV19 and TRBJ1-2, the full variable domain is DGGITQSPKYLFRKEGQNVTLSCEQNLNHDAMYWYRQDPGQGLRLIYYSQIVNDFQKGDIAEGYSVSREKKESFPLTVTSAQKNPTAFYLCASSMSLGQGHGYTFGSGTRLTVV.

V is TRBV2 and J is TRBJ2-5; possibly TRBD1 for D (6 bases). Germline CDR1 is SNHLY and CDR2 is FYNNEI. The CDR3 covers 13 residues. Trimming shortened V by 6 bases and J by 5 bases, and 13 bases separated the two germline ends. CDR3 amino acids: CASRKGGGETQYF. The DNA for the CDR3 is TGTGCCAGCAGAAAAGGGGGTGGGGAGACCCAGTACTTC.

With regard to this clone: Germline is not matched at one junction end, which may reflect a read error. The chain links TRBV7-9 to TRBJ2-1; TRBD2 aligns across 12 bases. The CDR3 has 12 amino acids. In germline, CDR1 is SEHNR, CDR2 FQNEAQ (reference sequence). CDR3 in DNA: TGTGCCAGCAGCTCGAACCTAGCGGGAGGGCTCTTC. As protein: CASSSNLAGGLF.

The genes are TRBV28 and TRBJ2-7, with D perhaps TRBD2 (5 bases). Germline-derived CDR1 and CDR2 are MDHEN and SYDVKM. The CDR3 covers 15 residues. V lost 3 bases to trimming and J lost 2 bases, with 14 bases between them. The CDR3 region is CASSFRTETTYEQYF. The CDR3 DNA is TGTGCCAGCAGTTTCCGGACTGAGACAACCTACGAGCAGTACTTC.

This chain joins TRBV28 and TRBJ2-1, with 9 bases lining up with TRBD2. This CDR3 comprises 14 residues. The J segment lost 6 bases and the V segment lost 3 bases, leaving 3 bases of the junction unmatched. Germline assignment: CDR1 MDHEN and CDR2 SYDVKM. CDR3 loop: CASSFLAGPNEQFF. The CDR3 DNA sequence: TGTGCCAGCAGTTTCCTAGCGGGACCCAATGAGCAGTTCTTC.

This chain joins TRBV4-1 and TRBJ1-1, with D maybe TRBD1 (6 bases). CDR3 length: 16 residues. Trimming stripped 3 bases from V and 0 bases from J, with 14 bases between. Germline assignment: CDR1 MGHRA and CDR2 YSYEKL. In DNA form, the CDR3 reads TGCGCCAGCAGCCAGGTTGGGACACCCATGAACACTGAAGCTTTCTTT. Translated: CASSQVGTPMNTEAFF.

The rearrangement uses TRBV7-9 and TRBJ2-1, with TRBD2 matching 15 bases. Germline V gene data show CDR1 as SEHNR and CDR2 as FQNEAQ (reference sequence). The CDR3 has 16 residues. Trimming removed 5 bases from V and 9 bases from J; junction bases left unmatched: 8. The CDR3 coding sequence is TGTGCCAGCAGCCGCCGGACTAGCGGGAGGGTTGTTGAGCAGTTCTTC. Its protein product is CASSRRTSGRVVEQFF.

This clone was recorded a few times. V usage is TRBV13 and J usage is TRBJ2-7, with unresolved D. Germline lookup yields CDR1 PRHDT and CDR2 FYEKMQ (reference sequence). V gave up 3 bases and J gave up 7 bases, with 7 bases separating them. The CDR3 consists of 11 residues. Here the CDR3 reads CASSFEEEQYF. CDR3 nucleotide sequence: TGTGCCAGCAGCTTTGAGGAGGAGCAGTACTTC.

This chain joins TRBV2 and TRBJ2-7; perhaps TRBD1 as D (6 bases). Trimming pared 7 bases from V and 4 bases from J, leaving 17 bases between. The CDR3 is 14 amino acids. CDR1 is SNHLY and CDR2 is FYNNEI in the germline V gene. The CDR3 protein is CASNKDSLRYEQYF. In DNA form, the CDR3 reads TGTGCCAGCAACAAGGACAGTCTTCGTTACGAGCAGTACTTC.